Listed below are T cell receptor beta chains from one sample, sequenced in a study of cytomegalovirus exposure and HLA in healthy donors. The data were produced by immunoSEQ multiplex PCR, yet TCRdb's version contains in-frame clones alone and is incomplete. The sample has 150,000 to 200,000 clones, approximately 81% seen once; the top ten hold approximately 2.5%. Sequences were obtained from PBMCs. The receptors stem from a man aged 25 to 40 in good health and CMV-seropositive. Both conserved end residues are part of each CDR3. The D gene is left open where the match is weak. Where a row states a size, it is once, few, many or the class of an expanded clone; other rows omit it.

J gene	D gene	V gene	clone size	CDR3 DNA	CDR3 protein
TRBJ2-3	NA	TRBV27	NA	TGTGCCAGCAGTTTACGGCAGGGGGGCCCAGATACGCAGTATTTT	CASSLRQGGPDTQYF
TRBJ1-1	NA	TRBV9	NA	TGTGCCAGCAGCGTAGGCGGATCCCTGAACACTGAAGCTTTCTTT	CASSVGGSLNTEAFF
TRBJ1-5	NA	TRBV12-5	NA	TGTGCTAGTGGTTTGGGTGACAGTAACATCCAGCCCCAGCATTTT	CASGLGDSNIQPQHF
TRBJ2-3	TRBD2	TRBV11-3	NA	TGTGCCAGCAGCCAGGGACTAGCGGGTACAGATACGCAGTATTTT	CASSQGLAGTDTQYF
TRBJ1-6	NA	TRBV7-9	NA	TGTGCCAGCAGCTTAGATGGAGGTTCACCCCTCCACTTT	CASSLDGGSPLHF
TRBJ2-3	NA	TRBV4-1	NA	TGCGCCAGCAGCCAAGATAAGAGGAGGGTGAGGGCAGATACGCAGTATTTT	CASSQDKRRVRADTQYF
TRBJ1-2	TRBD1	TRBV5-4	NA	TGTGCCAGCAGCTGGGGACAGCCGGGCAACTATGGCTACACCTTC	CASSWGQPGNYGYTF
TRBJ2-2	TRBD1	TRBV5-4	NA	TGTGCCAGCAGCTTTTTGACAGGGAAAATGGGGGAGCTGTTTTTT	CASSFLTGKMGELFF
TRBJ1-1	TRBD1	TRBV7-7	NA	TGTGCTAGCAGCTTAAGTAGGTTAGGACAGGGTCGGACTGAAGCTTTCTTT	CASSLSRLGQGRTEAFF
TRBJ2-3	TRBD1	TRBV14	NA	TGTGCCAGCACTGCCGGGACAGTGACAGATACGCAGTATTTT	CASTAGTVTDTQYF
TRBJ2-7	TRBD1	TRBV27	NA	TGTGCCAGCAGTCCCGCCGGGACAGGGTTCGTCGAGCAGTACTTC	CASSPAGTGFVEQYF
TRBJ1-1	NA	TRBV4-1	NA	TGCGCCAGCAGCCACGACCCGGACAGAATGAACACTGAAGCTTTCTTT	CASSHDPDRMNTEAFF
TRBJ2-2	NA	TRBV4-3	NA	TGCGCCAGCATACTCGGACTGCTGAACACCGGGGAGCTGTTTTTT	CASILGLLNTGELFF
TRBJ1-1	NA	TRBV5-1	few	TGCGCCAGCAGCTTCCAGGGTACGGACACTGAAGCTTTCTTT	CASSFQGTDTEAFF
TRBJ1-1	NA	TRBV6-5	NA	TGTGCCAGCAGTTACTCCGACATAATGAACACTGAAGCTTTCTTT	CASSYSDIMNTEAFF
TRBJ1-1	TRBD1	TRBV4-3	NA	TGCGCCAGCAGCCCGAACAGGGGGCTGCGGACTGAAGCTTTCTTT	CASSPNRGLRTEAFF
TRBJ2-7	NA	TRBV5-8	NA	TGTGCCAGCAGCTTGGTACGCCGGGATGCGATTCAGCAGTACTTC	CASSLVRRDAIQQYF
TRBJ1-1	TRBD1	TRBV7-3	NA	TGTGCCAGCAGTCCTGGACAGGGCGGGGAGAACACTGAAGCTTTCTTT	CASSPGQGGENTEAFF
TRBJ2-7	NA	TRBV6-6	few	TGTGCCACCCTTGGGGGGAACTACGAGCAGTACTTC	CATLGGNYEQYF
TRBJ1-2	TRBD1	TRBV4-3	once	TGCGCCAGCAGCCAGCGACAGGGGTGGGGCTACACCTTC	CASSQRQGWGYTF
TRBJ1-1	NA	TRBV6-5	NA	TGTGCCAGCAGTCGCGGCGGGGGGAACACTGAAGCTTTCTTT	CASSRGGGNTEAFF
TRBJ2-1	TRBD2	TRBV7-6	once	TGTGCCAGCAGTTTCGGACTAGCGGGAGAATCCTACAATGAGCAGTTCTTC	CASSFGLAGESYNEQFF
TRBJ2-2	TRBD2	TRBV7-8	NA	TGTGCCAGCAGCCTCTGGTCACCGGGACTACCCGGGGAGCTGTTTTTT	CASSLWSPGLPGELFF